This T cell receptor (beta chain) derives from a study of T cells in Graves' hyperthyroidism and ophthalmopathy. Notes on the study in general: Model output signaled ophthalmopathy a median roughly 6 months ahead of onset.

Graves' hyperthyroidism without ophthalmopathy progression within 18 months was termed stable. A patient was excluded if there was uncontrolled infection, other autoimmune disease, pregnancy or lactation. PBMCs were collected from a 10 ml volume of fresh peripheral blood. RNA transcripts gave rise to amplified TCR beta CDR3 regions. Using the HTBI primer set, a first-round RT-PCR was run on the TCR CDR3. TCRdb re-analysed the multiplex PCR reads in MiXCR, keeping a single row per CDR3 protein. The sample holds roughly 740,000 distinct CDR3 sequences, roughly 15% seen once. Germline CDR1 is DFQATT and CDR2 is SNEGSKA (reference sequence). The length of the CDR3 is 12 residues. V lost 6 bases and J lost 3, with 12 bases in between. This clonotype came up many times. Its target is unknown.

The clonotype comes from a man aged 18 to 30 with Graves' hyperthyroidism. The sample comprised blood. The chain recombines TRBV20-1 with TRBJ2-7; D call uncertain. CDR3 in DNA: TGCAGTGCCCAAAAGGACGACTACGAGCAGTACTTC. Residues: CSAQKDDYEQYF.